The table lists the clone carrying this TCR beta chain with many counts. Its antigen is not known. These data originate in a study of T cells in Graves' hyperthyroidism and ophthalmopathy. The overall study: Staff took peripheral blood when the initial diagnosis was made, before any treatment began. Study observations and caveats: Separation of ophthalmopathy from stable hyperthyroidism was achieved by a 13 V-J model. Prediction of ophthalmopathy progression came a median around 6.1 months pre-onset. Within blood appeared most thyroid clonotypes that had expanded above 0.001.

Regions amplified from RNA transcripts were the TCR beta CDR3 regions. A first-round RT-PCR of the TCR CDR3 used the HTBI primer set. Each CDR3 protein gets one entry after TCRdb re-called the multiplex PCR reads with MiXCR. Seen here are around 300,000 distinct CDR3 sequences, approximately 15% observed once, and the top ten hold around 24%. V was cut by 4 bases and J by 3 bases, with 6 bases left in between. This CDR3 comprises 12 residues. The receptor was isolated from a woman aged 30 to 39 with Graves' hyperthyroidism. J is TRBJ1-1 and V is TRBV12-3 or TRBV12-4; D remains unclear. The sample comprised blood. CDR3 sequence (DNA): TGTGCCAGCAGTTCCACCCACACTGAAGCTTTCTTT. Translation gives CASSSTHTEAFF.